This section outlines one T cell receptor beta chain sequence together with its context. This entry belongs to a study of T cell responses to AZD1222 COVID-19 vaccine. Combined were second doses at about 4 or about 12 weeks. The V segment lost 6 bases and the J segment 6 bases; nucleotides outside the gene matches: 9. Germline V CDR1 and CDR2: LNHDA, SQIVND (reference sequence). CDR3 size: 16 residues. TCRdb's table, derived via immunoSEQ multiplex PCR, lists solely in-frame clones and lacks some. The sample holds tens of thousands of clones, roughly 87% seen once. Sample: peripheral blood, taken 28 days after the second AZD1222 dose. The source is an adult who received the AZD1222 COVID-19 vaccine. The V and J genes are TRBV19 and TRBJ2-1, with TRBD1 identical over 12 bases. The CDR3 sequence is CASRRPGQGAGNEQFF. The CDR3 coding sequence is TGTGCCAGTAGGAGACCGGGACAGGGGGCCGGCAATGAGCAGTTCTTC.